This TCR beta chain was captured by sequencing in a study of vaccination and CD4 T cells after COVID-19. Turning to the study itself: Nasal swab PCR showed SARS-CoV-2 in convalescent patients, eight or nine with mild and one with severe disease.

TCRdb used MiXCR to reprocess the PCR reads, holding one entry per CDR3 protein. Among some 25,000 distinct CDR3 sequences, 45% to 65% were seen once, and the ten largest hold approximately 1%. The clonotype originates from a human donor who had recovered from COVID-19. The sample was CD4+ T cells from blood, taken before SARS-CoV-2 vaccination.

The CDR3 DNA is TGTGCCATCAGTGAGTCCGGGCGGCAGGGCGATCAGCCCCAGCATTTT. Protein: CAISESGRQGDQPQHF. The chain combines TRBV10-3 with TRBJ1-5; the D gene is possibly TRBD1 (5 bases). Trimming left V 0 bases short and J 5 bases short, with 14 bases between. The germline V gene encodes CDR1 ENHRY and CDR2 SYGVKD. The CDR3 runs 16 residues.